Presented here are 14 T cell receptor beta chains from one specimen sequenced in a study of identical twins. One entry per CDR3 protein results from TCRdb running MiXCR on the 5' RACE reads. The sample yields 700,000 or so distinct CDR3 sequences, 8% to 9% seen once. These same data were also listed under a study on yellow fever vaccine responses in identical twins.

Sequenced input: PBMCs. These receptor sequences come from a woman under 30 in good health.

The chain has TRBV9 and TRBJ1-1; D is unclear. The length of the CDR3 is 13 residues. V dropped 7 bases and J dropped 1 base, with 11 bases sitting between them. CDR1 and CDR2 from the germline V gene are SGDLS and YYNGEE. The CDR3 DNA reads TGTGCCAGCCGCCCCGCGGCGAACACTGAAGCTTTCTTT. It is translated as CASRPAANTEAFF.

The chain combines TRBV9 with TRBJ2-7; possibly TRBD2 for D (6 bases). The CDR3 sequence is 15 residues long. The germline CDR1 and CDR2 sequences are SGDLS and YYNGEE. V lost 0 bases, J lost 4 bases, and 14 bases lay in between. CDR3 DNA sequence: TGTGCCAGCAGCGTAGGGTCGGGGGTGGCGTACGAGCAGTACTTC. Its protein is CASSVGSGVAYEQYF.

This clonotype was recorded at least ten times. The genes are TRBV12-3 or TRBV12-4 and TRBJ1-1; 7 bases match TRBD1. V lost 4 bases to trimming and J lost 4 bases; unmatched junction nucleotides: 3. The CDR3 spans 13 residues. CDR3 amino acids: CASSSGGSTEAFF. For the CDR3, the DNA is TGTGCCAGCAGTTCAGGGGGTTCCACTGAAGCTTTCTTT.

The rearrangement uses TRBV28 and TRBJ2-7; TRBD1 agrees at 8 bases. This CDR3 has 16 residues. Germline values: CDR1 MDHEN, CDR2 SYDVKM. V was pared by 8 bases and J by 3 bases, with 15 bases of the junction left unmatched. CDR3 residues: CASGGQGAEEVYEQYF. CDR3 nucleotide sequence: TGTGCCAGCGGAGGACAGGGTGCAGAAGAAGTCTACGAGCAGTACTTC.

This clonotype appeared a few times. The chain joins TRBV12-3 or TRBV12-4 to TRBJ2-5; 11 bases match TRBD1. Losses at the gene ends were 5 bases for V and 6 bases for J; bases not matched to a gene: 5. The CDR3 sequence is 14 residues long. This CDR3 reads CASSRGQGAKTQYF. The CDR3 DNA reads TGTGCCAGCAGTCGTGGACAGGGGGCGAAGACCCAGTACTTC.

The chain recombines TRBV28 with TRBJ2-7, with a tentative D call TRBD2 (6 bases). Looked up from germline, CDR1 is MDHEN and CDR2 is SYDVKM. CDR3 length equals 16 residues. Trimming stripped 1 base from V and 4 bases from J, with 17 bases between. The CDR3 here is CASSLFSGPITYEQYF. The CDR3 DNA sequence: TGTGCCAGCAGTTTATTTAGCGGACCGATCACTTACGAGCAGTACTTC.

The chain couples TRBV28 to TRBJ2-3, with 12 bases that match TRBD1. Germline CDR1 MDHEN, CDR2 SYDVKM. The trim removed 2 bases at V and 8 bases at J, leaving 11 bases unmatched. This CDR3 has 17 amino acids. The CDR3 sequence: CASSLNRGQGALLTQYF. CDR3 coding DNA: TGTGCCAGCAGTTTAAACCGGGGACAGGGGGCCCTCCTTACGCAGTATTTT.

The chain couples TRBV9 to TRBJ2-1, with 11 positions matching TRBD1. Trimming cost V 3 bases and J 8 bases; bases outside gene matches: 7. Germline V lookup: CDR1 SGDLS, CDR2 YYNGEE. The CDR3 sequence is 15 residues long. The CDR3 region is CASSARTGGGDEQFF. CDR3 nucleotide sequence: TGTGCCAGCAGCGCCCGGACAGGGGGCGGGGATGAGCAGTTCTTC.

This clonotype has just a few counts. This chain connects TRBV29-1 to TRBJ2-1; 9 nucleotides match TRBD2. CDR1 SQVTM and CDR2 ANQGSEA come from the germline V gene. Trimming took 0 bases from V and 4 from J; bases not matched to a gene: 4. This CDR3 has 15 amino acids. CDR3 nucleotide sequence: TGCAGCGTTGAAGAGACTAGCGGAGAATACAATGAGCAGTTCTTC. It codes for CSVEETSGEYNEQFF.

This clonotype has a handful of counts. The genes are TRBV7-9 and TRBJ1-4; tentative D call: TRBD1 (5 bases). The CDR3 is 15 residues long. In germline, CDR1 is SEHNR, CDR2 FQNEAQ (reference sequence). Trimming shortened V by 0 bases and J by 5 bases, and 10 bases separated the two germline ends. The CDR3 DNA sequence: TGTGCCAGCAGCTTAGCCGGGGCAGTGAATGAAAAACTGTTTTTT. Translating it yields CASSLAGAVNEKLFF.

This clonotype was found a few times. The rearrangement joins TRBV20-1 to TRBJ2-3; the D is unclear. V gave up 1 base and J gave up 5 bases, with 10 bases separating them. In germline, CDR1 is DFQATT, CDR2 SNEGSKA (reference sequence). The CDR3 consists of 13 residues. CDR3 sequence reads: CSARVLIGDTQYF. CDR3 sequence (DNA): TGCAGTGCTAGAGTGCTGATTGGAGATACGCAGTATTTT.

This clonotype was counted only a few times. The gene calls are TRBV12-3 or TRBV12-4 and TRBJ2-5, with D possibly called TRBD1 or TRBD2 (5 bases each). This CDR3 comprises 15 residues. Trimming removed 4 bases from V and 2 bases from J, with 14 bases in between. The CDR3 DNA reads TGTGCCAGCAGTTCAAACTGGGACCCGCAAGAGACCCAGTACTTC. This encodes CASSSNWDPQETQYF.

This clonotype appeared a few times. The CDR3 here is CASSFDRRRFGEQYF. CDR3 nucleotide sequence: TGTGCCAGCAGTTTTGACAGGAGGCGTTTTGGGGAGCAGTACTTC. This chain connects TRBV28 to TRBJ2-7; D may be TRBD1 (6 bases). V was trimmed by 3 bases and J by 7 bases, leaving 19 bases between them. Per germline, CDR1 MDHEN and CDR2 SYDVKM. The CDR3 spans 15 residues.

The chain joins TRBV20-1 to TRBJ2-2; 9 nucleotides match TRBD2. Germline assignment: CDR1 DFQATT and CDR2 SNEGSKA (reference sequence). The CDR3 totals 16 residues. J lost 4 bases, V lost 0 bases, and 6 bases had no gene match. In DNA, the CDR3 is TGCAGTGCTAGAGATTGGGGAGCGGGAGGCACCGGGGAGCTGTTTTTT. Translating it yields CSARDWGAGGTGELFF.